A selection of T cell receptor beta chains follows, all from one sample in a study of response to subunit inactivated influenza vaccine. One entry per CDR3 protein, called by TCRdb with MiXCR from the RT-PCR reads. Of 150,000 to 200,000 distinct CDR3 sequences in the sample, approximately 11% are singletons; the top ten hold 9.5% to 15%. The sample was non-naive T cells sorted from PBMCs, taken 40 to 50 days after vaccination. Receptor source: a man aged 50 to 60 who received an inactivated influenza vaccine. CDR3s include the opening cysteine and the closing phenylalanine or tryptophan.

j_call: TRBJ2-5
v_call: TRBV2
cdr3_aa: CASRGLAGGPSQETQYF

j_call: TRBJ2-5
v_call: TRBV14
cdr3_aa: CASSQDRLAGLRETQYF

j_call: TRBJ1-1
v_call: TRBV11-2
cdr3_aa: CASSLVIGGTEAFF

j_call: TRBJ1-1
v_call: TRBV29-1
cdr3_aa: CSVMDTEAFF

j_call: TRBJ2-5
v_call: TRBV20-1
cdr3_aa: CSAAVAGGQETQYF

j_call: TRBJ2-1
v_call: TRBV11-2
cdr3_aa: CASSLATGTYNEQFF

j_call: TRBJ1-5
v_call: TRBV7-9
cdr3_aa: CASSLDRGPGNQPQHF

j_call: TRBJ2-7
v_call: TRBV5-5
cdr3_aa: CASSLITAGFDEQYF

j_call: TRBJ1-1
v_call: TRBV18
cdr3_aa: CASSSESRTNTEAFF

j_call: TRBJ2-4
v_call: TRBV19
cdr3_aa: CASSIYRSSGIQYF

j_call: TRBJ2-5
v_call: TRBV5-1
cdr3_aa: CASSSRGPEETQYF

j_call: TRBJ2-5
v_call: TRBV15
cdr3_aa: CVTSRDRGQGRETQYF

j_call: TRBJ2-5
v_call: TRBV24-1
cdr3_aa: CATSDPGLAGGDIETQYF

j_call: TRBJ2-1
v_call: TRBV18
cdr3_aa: CASSERTRGVRNEQFF

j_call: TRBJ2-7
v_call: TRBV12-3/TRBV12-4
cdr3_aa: CASRPAGGEQYF

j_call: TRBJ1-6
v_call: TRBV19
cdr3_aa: CASTKRDRDNSPLHF

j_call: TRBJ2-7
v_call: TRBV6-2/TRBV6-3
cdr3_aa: CASSYGGGQGIHEQYF

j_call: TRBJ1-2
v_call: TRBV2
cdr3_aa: CASTLAVGYTF

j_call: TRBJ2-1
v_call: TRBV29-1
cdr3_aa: CSVGTSGRGSSYNEQFF

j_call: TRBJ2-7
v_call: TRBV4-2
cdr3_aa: CASSQTQSSFSSYEQYF

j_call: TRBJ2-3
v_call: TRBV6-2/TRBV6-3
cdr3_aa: CASSYSGIGADTQYF

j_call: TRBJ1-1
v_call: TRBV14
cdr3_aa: CASSRAGRNTEAFF

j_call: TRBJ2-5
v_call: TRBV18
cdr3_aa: CASSQATGTVAYQETQYF

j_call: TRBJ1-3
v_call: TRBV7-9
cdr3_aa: CATRASGLKWGGNTIYF

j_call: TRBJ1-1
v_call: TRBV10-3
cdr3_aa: CAIRPRDRRMNTEAFF

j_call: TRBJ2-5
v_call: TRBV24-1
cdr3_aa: CATSDENRGPETQYF

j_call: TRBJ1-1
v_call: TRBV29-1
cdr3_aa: CSVVSPGRGTEAFF

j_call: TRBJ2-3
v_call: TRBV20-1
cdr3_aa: CSAVTPGPGTDTQYF

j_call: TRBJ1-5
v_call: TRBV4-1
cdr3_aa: CASRAQGRGQPQHF

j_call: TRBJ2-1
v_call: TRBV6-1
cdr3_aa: CASRTSGRSNEQFF

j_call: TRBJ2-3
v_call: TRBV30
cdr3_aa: CAWSAGTDTQYF

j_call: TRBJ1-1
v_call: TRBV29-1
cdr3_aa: CSLRKSLNTEAFF

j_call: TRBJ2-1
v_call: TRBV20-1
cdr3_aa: CSARDLAGDNEQFF

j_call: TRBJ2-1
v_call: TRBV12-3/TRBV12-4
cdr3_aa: CASTSRRAGIEQFF

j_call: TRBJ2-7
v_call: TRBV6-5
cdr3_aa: CASSSPGTSLYEQYF

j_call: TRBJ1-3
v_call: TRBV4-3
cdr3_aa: CASSQDHSSSGNTIYF

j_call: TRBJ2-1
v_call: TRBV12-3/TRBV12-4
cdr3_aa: CASSLVRAGGRNEQFF